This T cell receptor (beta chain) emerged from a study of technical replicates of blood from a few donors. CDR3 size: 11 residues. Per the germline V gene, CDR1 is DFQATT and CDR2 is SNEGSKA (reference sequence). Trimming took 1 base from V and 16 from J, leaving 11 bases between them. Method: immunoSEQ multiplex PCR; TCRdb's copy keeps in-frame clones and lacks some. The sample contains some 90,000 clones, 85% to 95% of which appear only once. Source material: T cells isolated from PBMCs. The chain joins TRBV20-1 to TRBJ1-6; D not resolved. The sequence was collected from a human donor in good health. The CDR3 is CSARGGPVLHF. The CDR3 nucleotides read TGCAGTGCTAGAGGCGGTCCGGTTCTCCACTTT.